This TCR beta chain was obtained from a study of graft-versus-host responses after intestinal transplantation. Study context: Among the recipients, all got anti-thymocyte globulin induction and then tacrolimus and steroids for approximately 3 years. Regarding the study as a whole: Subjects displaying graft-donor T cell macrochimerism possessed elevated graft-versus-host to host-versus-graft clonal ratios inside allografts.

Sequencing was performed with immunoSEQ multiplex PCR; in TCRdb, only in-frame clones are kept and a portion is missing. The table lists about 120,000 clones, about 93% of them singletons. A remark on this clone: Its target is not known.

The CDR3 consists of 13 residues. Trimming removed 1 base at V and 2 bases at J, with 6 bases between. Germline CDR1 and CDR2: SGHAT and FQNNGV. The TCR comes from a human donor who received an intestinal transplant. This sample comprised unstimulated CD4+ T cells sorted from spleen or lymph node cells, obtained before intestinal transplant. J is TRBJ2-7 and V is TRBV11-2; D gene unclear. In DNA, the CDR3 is TGTGCCAGCAGCTTAGTTCTTACCTACGAGCAGTACTTC. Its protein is CASSLVLTYEQYF.